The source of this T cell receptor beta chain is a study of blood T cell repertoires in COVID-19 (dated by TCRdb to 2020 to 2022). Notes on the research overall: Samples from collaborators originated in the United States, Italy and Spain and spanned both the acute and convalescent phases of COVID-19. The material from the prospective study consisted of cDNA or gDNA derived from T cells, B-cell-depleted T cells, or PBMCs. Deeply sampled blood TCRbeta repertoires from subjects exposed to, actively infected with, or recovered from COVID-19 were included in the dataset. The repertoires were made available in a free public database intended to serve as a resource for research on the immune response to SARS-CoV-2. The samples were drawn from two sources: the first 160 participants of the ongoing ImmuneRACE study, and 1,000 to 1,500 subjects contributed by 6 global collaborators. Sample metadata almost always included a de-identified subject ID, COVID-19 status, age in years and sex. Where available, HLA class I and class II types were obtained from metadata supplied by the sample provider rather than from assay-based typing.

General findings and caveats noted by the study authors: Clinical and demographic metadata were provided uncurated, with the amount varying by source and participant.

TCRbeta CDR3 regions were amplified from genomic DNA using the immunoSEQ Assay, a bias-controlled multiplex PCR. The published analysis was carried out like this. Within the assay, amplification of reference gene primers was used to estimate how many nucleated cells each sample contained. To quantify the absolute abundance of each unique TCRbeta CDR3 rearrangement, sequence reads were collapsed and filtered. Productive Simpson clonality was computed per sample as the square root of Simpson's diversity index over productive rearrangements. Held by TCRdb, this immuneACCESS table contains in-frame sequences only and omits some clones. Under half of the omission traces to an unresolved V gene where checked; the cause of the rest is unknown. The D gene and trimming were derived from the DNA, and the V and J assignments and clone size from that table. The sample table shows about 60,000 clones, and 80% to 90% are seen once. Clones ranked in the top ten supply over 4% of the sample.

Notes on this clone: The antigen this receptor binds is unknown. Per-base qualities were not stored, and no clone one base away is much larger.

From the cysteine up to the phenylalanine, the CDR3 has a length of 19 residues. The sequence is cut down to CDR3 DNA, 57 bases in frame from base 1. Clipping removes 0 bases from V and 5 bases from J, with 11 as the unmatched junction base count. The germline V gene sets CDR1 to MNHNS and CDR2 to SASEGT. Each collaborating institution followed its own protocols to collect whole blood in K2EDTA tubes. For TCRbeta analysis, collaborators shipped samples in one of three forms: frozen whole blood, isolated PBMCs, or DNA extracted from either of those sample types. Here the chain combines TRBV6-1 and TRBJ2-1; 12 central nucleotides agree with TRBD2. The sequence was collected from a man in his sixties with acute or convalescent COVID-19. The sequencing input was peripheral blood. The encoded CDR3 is CASSEAPSGRALEHNEQFF. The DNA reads TGTGCCAGCAGTGAAGCTCCTAGCGGGAGGGCCCTCGAGCACAATGAGCAGTTCTTC.